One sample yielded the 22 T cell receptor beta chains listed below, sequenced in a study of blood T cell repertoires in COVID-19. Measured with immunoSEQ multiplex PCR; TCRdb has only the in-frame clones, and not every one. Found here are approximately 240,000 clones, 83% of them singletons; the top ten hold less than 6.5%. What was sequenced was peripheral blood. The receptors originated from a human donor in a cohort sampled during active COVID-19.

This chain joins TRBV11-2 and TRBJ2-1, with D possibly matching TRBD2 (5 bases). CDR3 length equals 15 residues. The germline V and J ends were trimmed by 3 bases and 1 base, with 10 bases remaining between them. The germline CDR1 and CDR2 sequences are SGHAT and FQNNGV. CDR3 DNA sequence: TGTGCCAGCAGCTTTTATACGGGGTCCTACAATGAGCAGTTCTTC. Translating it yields CASSFYTGSYNEQFF. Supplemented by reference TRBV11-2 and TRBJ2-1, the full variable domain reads EAGVAQSPRYKIIEKRQSVAFWCNPISGHATLYWYQQILGQGPKLLIQFQNNGVVDDSQLPKDRFSAERLKGVDSTLKIQPAKLEDSAVYLCASSFYTGSYNEQFFGPGTRLTVL.

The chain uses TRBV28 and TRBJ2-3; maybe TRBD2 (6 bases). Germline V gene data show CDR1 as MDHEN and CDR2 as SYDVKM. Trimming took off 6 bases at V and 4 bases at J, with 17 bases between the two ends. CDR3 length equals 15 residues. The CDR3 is CASRAGTRGADTQYF. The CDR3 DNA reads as TGTGCCAGCAGGGCGGGGACCCGAGGGGCAGATACGCAGTATTTT.

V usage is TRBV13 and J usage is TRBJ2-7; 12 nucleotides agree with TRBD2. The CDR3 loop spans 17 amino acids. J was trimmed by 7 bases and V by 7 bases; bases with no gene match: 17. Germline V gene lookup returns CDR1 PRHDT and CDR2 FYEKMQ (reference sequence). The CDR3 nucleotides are TGTGCCAGCATCCCCCACCCACTAGCGGGAGGACCCTTGGAGCAGTACTTC. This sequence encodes CASIPHPLAGGPLEQYF.

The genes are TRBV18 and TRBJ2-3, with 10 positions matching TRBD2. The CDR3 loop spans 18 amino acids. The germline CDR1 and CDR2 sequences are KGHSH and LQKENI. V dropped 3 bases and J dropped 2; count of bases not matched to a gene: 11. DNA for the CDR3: TGTGCCAGCTCACCTTTTGATCCGGGACTAGCGACCACAGATACGCAGTATTTT. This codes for CASSPFDPGLATTDTQYF.

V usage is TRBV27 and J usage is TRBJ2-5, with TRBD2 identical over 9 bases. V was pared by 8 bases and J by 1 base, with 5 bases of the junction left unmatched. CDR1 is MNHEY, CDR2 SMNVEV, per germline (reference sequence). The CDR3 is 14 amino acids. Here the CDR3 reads CASSQGLAQETQYF. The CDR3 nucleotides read TGTGCCAGCTCCCAGGGACTAGCCCAAGAGACCCAGTACTTC.

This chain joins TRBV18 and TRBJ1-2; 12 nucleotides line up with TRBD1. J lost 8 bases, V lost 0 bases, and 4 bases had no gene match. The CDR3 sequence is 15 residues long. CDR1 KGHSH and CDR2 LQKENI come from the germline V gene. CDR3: CASSPPGQGARGYTF. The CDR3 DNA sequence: TGTGCCAGCTCACCACCGGGACAGGGGGCGCGAGGCTACACCTTC.

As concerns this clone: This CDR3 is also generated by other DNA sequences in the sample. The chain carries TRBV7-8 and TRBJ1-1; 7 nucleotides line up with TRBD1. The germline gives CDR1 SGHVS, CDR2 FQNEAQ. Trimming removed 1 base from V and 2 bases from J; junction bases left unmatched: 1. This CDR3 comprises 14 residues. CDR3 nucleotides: TGTGCCAGCAGCTTAGACAGGGGTAACACTGAAGCTTTCTTT. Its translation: CASSLDRGNTEAFF. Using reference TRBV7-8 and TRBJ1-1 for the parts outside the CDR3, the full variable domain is GAGVSQSPRYKVAKRGQDVALRCDPISGHVSLFWYQQALGQGPEFLTYFQNEAQLDKSGLPSDRFFAERPEGSVSTLKIQRTQQEDSAVYLCASSLDRGNTEAFFGQGTRLTVV.

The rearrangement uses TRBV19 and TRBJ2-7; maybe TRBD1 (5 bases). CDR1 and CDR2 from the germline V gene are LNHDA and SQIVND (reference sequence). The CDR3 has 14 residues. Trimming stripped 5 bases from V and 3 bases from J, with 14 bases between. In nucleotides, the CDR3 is TGTGCCAGTAGTGCCCGAAAGACAGTCTACGAGCAGTACTTC. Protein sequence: CASSARKTVYEQYF.

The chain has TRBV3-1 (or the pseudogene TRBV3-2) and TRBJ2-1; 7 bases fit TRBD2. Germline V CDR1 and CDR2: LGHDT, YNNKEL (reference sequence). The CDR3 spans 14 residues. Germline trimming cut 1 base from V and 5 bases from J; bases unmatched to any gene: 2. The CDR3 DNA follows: TGTGCCAGCAGCCAAGGGGGGGGTAACAATGAGCAGTTCTTC. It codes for CASSQGGGNNEQFF.

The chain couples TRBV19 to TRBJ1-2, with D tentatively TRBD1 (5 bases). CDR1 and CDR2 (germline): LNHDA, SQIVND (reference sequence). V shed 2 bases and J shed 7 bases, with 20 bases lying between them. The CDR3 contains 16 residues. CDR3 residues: CASSISSGNSASGYTF. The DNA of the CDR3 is TGTGCCAGTAGTATATCCTCAGGGAATTCGGCTAGTGGCTACACCTTC.

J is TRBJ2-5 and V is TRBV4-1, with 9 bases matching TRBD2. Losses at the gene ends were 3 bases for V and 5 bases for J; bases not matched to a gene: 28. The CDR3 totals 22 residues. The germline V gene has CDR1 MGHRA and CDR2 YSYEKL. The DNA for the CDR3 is TGCGCCAGCAGCCATCCAGCAGCCAAGATACGGGGAGGCGGGAGGGCCCACGAGACCCAGTACTTC. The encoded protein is CASSHPAAKIRGGGRAHETQYF.

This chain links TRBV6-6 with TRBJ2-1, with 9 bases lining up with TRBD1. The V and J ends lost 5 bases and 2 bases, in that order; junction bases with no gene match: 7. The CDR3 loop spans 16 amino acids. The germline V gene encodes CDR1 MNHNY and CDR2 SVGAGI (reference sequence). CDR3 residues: CASSLKGTGTYNEQFF. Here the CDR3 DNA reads TGTGCCAGCAGTCTAAAGGGGACAGGGACCTACAATGAGCAGTTCTTC.

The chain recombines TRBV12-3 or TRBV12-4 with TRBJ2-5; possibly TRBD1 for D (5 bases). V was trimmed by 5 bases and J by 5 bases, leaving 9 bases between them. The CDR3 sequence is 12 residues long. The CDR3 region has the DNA TGTGCCAGCAGTCAGGGCTGGGAGACCCAGTACTTC. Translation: CASSQGWETQYF.

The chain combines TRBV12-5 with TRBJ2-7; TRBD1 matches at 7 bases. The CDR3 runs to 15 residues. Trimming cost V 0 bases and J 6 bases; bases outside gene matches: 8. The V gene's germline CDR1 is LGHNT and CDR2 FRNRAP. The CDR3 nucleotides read TGTGCTAGTGGTTTGGTAGAGACAGGGCCCCTCGAGCAGTACTTC. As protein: CASGLVETGPLEQYF.

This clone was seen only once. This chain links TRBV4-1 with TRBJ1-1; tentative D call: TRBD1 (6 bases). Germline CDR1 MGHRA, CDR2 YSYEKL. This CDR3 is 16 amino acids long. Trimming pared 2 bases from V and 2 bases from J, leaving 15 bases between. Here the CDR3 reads CASSQPPGTSNTEAFF. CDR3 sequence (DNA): TGCGCCAGCAGCCAACCGCCCGGGACATCCAACACTGAAGCTTTCTTT.

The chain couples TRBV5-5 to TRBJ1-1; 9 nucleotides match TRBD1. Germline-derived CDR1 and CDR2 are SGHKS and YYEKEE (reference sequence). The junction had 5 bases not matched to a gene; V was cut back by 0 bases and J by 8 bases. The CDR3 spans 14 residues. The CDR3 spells CASSLGGQGSEAFF. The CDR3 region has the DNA TGTGCCAGCAGCTTGGGAGGACAGGGGTCCGAAGCTTTCTTT.

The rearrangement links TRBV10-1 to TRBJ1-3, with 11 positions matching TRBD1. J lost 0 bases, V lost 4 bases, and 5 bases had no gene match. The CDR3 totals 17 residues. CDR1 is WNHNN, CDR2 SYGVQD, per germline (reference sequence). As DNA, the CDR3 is TGCGCCAGCAGTGCAACCGGGACAGGGGGCTCTGGAAACACCATATATTTT. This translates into CASSATGTGGSGNTIYF.

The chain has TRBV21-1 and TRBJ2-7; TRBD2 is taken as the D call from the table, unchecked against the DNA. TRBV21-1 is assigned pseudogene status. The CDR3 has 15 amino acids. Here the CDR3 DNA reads TGTGCCAGCAGCGGGCAAGCGGGAGCTTCGGACGAGCAGTACTTC. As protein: CASSGQAGASDEQYF.

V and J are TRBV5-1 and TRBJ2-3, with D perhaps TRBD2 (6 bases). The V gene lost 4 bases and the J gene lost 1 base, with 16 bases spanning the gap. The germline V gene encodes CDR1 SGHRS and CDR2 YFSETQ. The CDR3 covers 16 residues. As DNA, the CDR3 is TGCGCCAGCAGCCCGGCCACGGCTAGCGGCACAGATACGCAGTATTTT. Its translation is CASSPATASGTDTQYF. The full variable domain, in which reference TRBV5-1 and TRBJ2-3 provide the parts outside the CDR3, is KAGVTQTPRYLIKTRGQQVTLSCSPISGHRSVSWYQQTPGQGLQFLFEYFSETQRNKGNFPGRFSGRQFSNSRSEMNVSTLELGDSALYLCASSPATASGTDTQYFGPGTRLTVL.

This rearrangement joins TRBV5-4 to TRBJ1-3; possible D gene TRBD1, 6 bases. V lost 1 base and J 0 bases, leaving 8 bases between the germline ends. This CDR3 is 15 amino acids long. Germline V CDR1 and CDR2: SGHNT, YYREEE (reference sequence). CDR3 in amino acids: CASSLQGRSGNTIYF. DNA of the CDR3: TGTGCCAGCAGCTTGCAGGGGCGCTCTGGAAACACCATATATTTT.

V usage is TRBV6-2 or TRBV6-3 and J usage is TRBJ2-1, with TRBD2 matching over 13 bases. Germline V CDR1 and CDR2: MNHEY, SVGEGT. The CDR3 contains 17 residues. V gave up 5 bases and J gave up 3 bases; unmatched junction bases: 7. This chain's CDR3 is CASSHGLAGVYYNEQFF. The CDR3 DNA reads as TGTGCCAGCAGTCACGGACTAGCGGGAGTATACTACAATGAGCAGTTCTTC.

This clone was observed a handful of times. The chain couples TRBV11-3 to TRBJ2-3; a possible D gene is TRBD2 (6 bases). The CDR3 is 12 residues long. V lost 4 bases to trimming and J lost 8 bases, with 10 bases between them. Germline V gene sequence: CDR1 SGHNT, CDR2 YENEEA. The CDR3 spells CASSSPGGTQYF. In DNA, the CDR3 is TGTGCCAGCAGCTCCCCCGGGGGTACGCAGTATTTT. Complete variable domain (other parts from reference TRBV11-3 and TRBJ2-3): EAGVVQSPRYKIIEKKQPVAFWCNPISGHNTLYWYLQNLGQGPELLIRYENEEAVDDSQLPKDRFSAERLKGVDSTLKIQPAELGDSAVYLCASSSPGGTQYFGPGTRLTVL.